These 19 T cell receptor beta chains originate from one sample sequenced in a study of CD8+CD57+ T cells in acquired aplastic anemia. Patients included in sequencing had previously demonstrated CD8+CD57+ cell expansion by flow cytometry. Genomic DNA served as template for TCR beta VDJ and CDR3 profiling. TCRdb re-called the reads with MiXCR, one entry per CDR3 protein. Here the sample spans over 150,000 distinct CDR3 sequences, about 64% being singletons. Sequencing used sorted CD4+, CD8+, or CD8+CD57+ T cells (not recorded which) from PBMCs. The receptor source for this set is a human donor with aplastic anemia.

This clonotype has only one observation. The CDR3 coding sequence is TGTGCCAGCAGTGAAACCCAGGGACTTCATAATTCACCCCTCCACTTT. Translating it yields CASSETQGLHNSPLHF. The V gene is TRBV25-1, the J gene TRBJ1-6; TRBD1 is a possible D gene (5 bases). Germline loops: CDR1 MGHDK, CDR2 SYGVNS. The CDR3 is 16 amino acids. The V end lost 2 bases, the J end lost 5 bases, and 13 bases lay between the germline ends.

The V gene is TRBV6-1, the J gene TRBJ2-1, with 9 bases aligning to TRBD1. The V gene's germline CDR1 is MNHNS and CDR2 SASEGT. The J segment lost 5 bases and the V segment lost 5 bases, leaving 7 bases of the junction unmatched. This CDR3 comprises 15 residues. The DNA for the CDR3 is TGTGCCAGCAGTCAAGGGACAGGGAGACACAATGAGCAGTTCTTC. Amino acids: CASSQGTGRHNEQFF.

This chain connects TRBV6-5 to TRBJ2-7, with TRBD2 as a possible D gene (5 bases). This CDR3 is built from 11 residues. Germline assignment: CDR1 MNHEY and CDR2 SVGAGI. V gave up 7 bases and J gave up 6 bases, with 10 bases separating them. CDR3 protein: CASKRGPEQYF. The CDR3 coding sequence is TGTGCCAGCAAGAGAGGGCCCGAGCAGTACTTC.

The chain has TRBV7-2 and TRBJ2-4, with D possibly TRBD1 on 5 matching bases. The CDR3 is 17 residues long. Germline V gene lookup returns CDR1 SGHTA and CDR2 FQGNSA. Trimming removed 5 bases from V and 4 bases from J, with 21 bases in between. CDR3 region: CASSGQGAPFKKNIQYF. The CDR3 DNA reads as TGTGCCAGCAGCGGTCAGGGTGCCCCTTTCAAAAAAAACATTCAGTACTTC.

The chain links TRBV7-2 to TRBJ2-3, with TRBD2 matching 7 bases. Germline values: CDR1 SGHTA, CDR2 FQGNSA. V was clipped by 1 base and J by 4 bases; unmatched bases: 8. The CDR3 has 16 amino acids. The CDR3 nucleotides are TGTGCCAGCAGCTTAGTTGGGGCGGGAGTCCCAGATACGCAGTATTTT. Protein: CASSLVGAGVPDTQYF.

The chain joins TRBV12-3 or TRBV12-4 to TRBJ2-7; TRBD1 or TRBD2 may be the D gene (5 bases each). V was pared by 0 bases and J by 4 bases, with 7 bases between. The CDR3 is made up of 13 amino acids. CDR3 sequence (DNA): TGTGCCAGCAGTTTAGCGGGGGAGTACGAGCAGTACTTC. Protein sequence: CASSLAGEYEQYF.

The V call is TRBV7-9, the J call TRBJ1-2; tentative D call: TRBD1 (5 bases). The CDR3 is 14 residues long. CDR1 and CDR2 (germline): SEHNR, FQNEAQ (reference sequence). V lost 2 bases and J lost 5, with 12 bases in between. Here the CDR3 reads CASSLSGGVYGYTF. CDR3 coding DNA: TGTGCCAGCAGCTTATCGGGAGGGGTTTATGGCTACACCTTC.

The rearrangement uses TRBV11-3 and TRBJ1-1; D remains ambiguous. The CDR3 contains 13 residues. V was clipped by 5 bases and J by 3 bases, with 10 bases between them. CDR1 is SGHNT and CDR2 is YENEEA in the germline V gene. The CDR3: CASSPRPDTEAFF. The CDR3 DNA follows: TGTGCCAGCAGCCCCCGACCGGACACTGAAGCTTTCTTT.

This chain links TRBV15 with TRBJ2-7; no reliable D call. Trimming removed 3 bases from V and 5 bases from J, with 11 bases in between. The CDR3 is 13 amino acids. The V gene's germline CDR1 is LNHNV and CDR2 YYDKDF (reference sequence). CDR3 coding DNA: TGTGCCACCAGCAGCCCCTCGGCCCACGAGCAGTACTTC. The encoded protein is CATSSPSAHEQYF.

The J gene is TRBJ2-1, the V gene TRBV29-1, with a tentative D call TRBD1 (5 bases). Per the germline V gene, CDR1 is SQVTM and CDR2 is ANQGSEA. The CDR3 length is 12 residues. Written as DNA, the CDR3 is TGCGCCAGCAGCCAAGGGGACAATGAGCAGTTCTTC. It yields the protein CASSQGDNEQFF.

V and J are TRBV4-3 and TRBJ1-6; tentatively, D is TRBD1 (6 bases). This CDR3 spans 15 amino acids. Trimming pared 4 bases from V and 9 bases from J, leaving 16 bases between. From germline, CDR1 is LGHNA and CDR2 YSLEER. CDR3 sequence (DNA): TGCGCCAGCAGCCGGGACATCGGGATTAGTTCACCCCTCCACTTT. Translating it yields CASSRDIGISSPLHF.

The rearrangement uses TRBV10-3 and TRBJ2-7, with D tentatively TRBD1 (6 bases). The germline CDR1 and CDR2 sequences are ENHRY and SYGVKD. The CDR3 extends over 16 amino acids. The V end was cut by 0 bases, the J end by 0 bases, with 12 bases between. CDR3 loop: CAISESGRGSSYEQYF. The CDR3 DNA reads as TGTGCCATCAGTGAGTCGGGCAGGGGCAGCTCCTACGAGCAGTACTTC.

Remarks on this clonotype: Relative to the germline gene, one junction end is altered; a read error may explain this. The rearrangement uses TRBV7-9 and TRBJ1-6; D is unclear. This CDR3 region has 15 residues. CDR1 is SEHNR and CDR2 is FQNEAQ in the germline V gene (reference sequence). The CDR3 reads CASSPRTGGNSPLHF. As DNA, the CDR3 is TGTGCTAGCAGTCCCAGGACGGGTGGGAATTCACCCCTCCACTTT.

The V gene is TRBV29-1, the J gene TRBJ1-2, with 9 nucleotides matching TRBD1. The CDR3 runs 13 residues. Germline V CDR1 and CDR2: SQVTM, ANQGSEA. V lost 6 bases to trimming and J lost 8 bases; unmatched junction nucleotides: 10. CDR3 protein: CSVMRTGGAGYTF. The DNA for the CDR3 is TGCAGCGTCATGAGAACAGGGGGCGCAGGCTACACCTTC. Full variable domain (rest looked up from reference TRBV29-1 and TRBJ1-2): SAVISQKPSRDICQRGTSLTIQCQVDSQVTMMFWYRQQPGQSLTLIATANQGSEATYESGFVIDKFPISRPNLTFSTLTVSNMSPEDSSIYLCSVMRTGGAGYTFGSGTRLTVV.

The chain couples TRBV5-5 to TRBJ2-6; TRBD1 agrees at 7 bases. V shed 0 bases, J shed 0 bases, and the junction held 12 bases outside the gene matches. The CDR3 extends over 20 amino acids. CDR1 and CDR2 from the germline V gene are SGHKS and YYEKEE (reference sequence). CDR3 bases: TGTGCCAGCAGCTTGGAGGGGCCGACAGGGTTCCACTCTGGGGCCAACGTCCTGACTTTC. This translates into CASSLEGPTGFHSGANVLTF.

This CDR3 reads CASSRIGDEQYF. The CDR3 DNA sequence: TGTGCCAGCAGCCGCATTGGCGACGAGCAGTACTTC. The chain employs TRBV7-9 and TRBJ2-7; D is unclear. Trimming cost V 5 bases and J 5 bases, with 10 bases left between them. CDR1 is SEHNR and CDR2 is FQNEAQ in the germline V gene (reference sequence). The CDR3 sequence is 12 residues long.

The CDR3 is CASSLARGVAYEQFF. CDR3 in DNA: TGTGCCAGCAGCTTAGCTAGGGGGGTGGCCTATGAGCAGTTCTTC. This rearrangement joins TRBV11-2 to TRBJ2-1; D is perhaps TRBD1 or TRBD2 (6 bases each). CDR3 length: 15 amino acids. Trimming removed 1 base at V and 8 bases at J, with 15 bases between. Germline V CDR1 and CDR2: SGHAT, FQNNGV.

The J gene is TRBJ2-1, the V gene TRBV5-1, with D maybe TRBD1 (6 bases). Trimming stripped 3 bases from V and 12 bases from J, with 19 bases between. Per the germline V gene, CDR1 is SGHRS and CDR2 is YFSETQ. The CDR3 totals 14 residues. The CDR3 spells CASSSGTSSLGQFF. For the CDR3, the DNA is TGCGCCAGCAGCTCTGGGACATCCTCCTTGGGGCAGTTCTTC.

This rearrangement joins TRBV29-1 to TRBJ1-4; TRBD1 matches at 7 bases. The germline V gene has CDR1 SQVTM and CDR2 ANQGSEA. The CDR3 length is 13 residues. V was pared by 6 bases and J by 5 bases, with 6 bases of the junction left unmatched. As DNA, the CDR3 is TGCAGCGTAGCAACAGGGGAGAATGAAAAACTGTTTTTT. Translating it yields CSVATGENEKLFF.